The rows below give T cell receptor beta chains drawn from one sample of a study of T cells in Graves' hyperthyroidism and ophthalmopathy. MiXCR, applied by TCRdb to the multiplex PCR reads, yields one record per CDR3 protein. The table lists roughly 500,000 distinct CDR3 sequences, about 15% of them singletons. The sequencing sample was made of blood. These receptors all come from a woman aged 25 to 39 with Graves' ophthalmopathy. The CDR3 runs from the conserved cysteine through the conserved F or W. The D gene is left open where the match is weak. Clone size is stated in some rows and not others, as once, few, many or a class when expanded.

>TRBV28|many|TRBD2|TRBJ2-7
CASSPTPSGAYEQYF
TGTGCCAGCAGTCCAACCCCTAGCGGGGCCTACGAGCAGTACTTC
>TRBV29-1|NA|TRBD2|TRBJ2-7
CSGLAGGGEQYF
TGCAGCGGACTAGCGGGAGGCGGCGAGCAGTACTTC
>TRBV4-3|NA|TRBD1|TRBJ2-6
CASSPDRAGANVLTF
TGCGCCAGCAGCCCAGACAGGGCCGGGGCCAACGTCCTGACTTTC
>TRBV6-2/TRBV6-3|NA|TRBD1|TRBJ1-2
CASSYSRGGQGNGYTF
TGTGCCAGCAGTTACTCGAGGGGGGGACAGGGGAATGGCTACACCTTC
>TRBV27|many|TRBD2|TRBJ2-7
CASSPNSGRHEQYF
TGTGCCAGCAGCCCCAATTCCGGGAGGCACGAGCAGTACTTC
>TRBV7-2|many|TRBD1|TRBJ2-7
CASSLERDSHVQYF
TGTGCCAGCAGCTTAGAACGGGACAGCCATGTGCAGTACTTC
>TRBV20-1|many|NA|TRBJ2-7
CSARDRVGRYEQYF
TGCAGTGCTAGAGATCGGGTTGGGCGCTACGAGCAGTACTTC
>TRBV4-1|many|NA|TRBJ1-2
CASSQAVTNYGYTF
TGCGCCAGCAGCCAAGCGGTAACAAACTATGGCTACACCTTC
>TRBV7-2|NA|NA|TRBJ2-5
CASTSRGGETQYF
TGTGCCAGCACCTCCAGGGGGGGGGAGACCCAGTACTTC
>TRBV20-1|many|NA|TRBJ1-1
CSALPRGGGYTEAFF
TGCAGTGCGTTACCGCGAGGAGGGGGATACACTGAAGCTTTCTTT
>TRBV11-2|NA|NA|TRBJ2-7
CASSQDSGYEQYF
TGTGCCAGCAGCCAAGATAGCGGCTACGAGCAGTACTTC
>TRBV30|many|NA|TRBJ2-5
CAWVAAGGETQYF
TGTGCCTGGGTTGCGGCAGGCGGAGAGACCCAGTACTTC
>TRBV5-8|NA|TRBD2|TRBJ2-4
CASSLGAGRNIQYF
TGTGCCAGCAGCTTGGGAGCCGGGAGGAACATTCAGTACTTC
>TRBV30|many|TRBD1|TRBJ1-4
CAWSVTGGSRKLFF
TGTGCCTGGAGTGTTACAGGGGGTTCTCGAAAACTGTTTTTT
>TRBV12-3/TRBV12-4|NA|TRBD2|TRBJ2-4
CASRATSGELAKNIQYF
TGTGCCAGCAGAGCGACTAGCGGGGAACTAGCCAAAAACATTCAGTACTTC
>TRBV9|NA|TRBD1|TRBJ1-1
CASSVGDRVGTEAFF
TGTGCCAGCAGCGTAGGTGACAGGGTTGGAACTGAAGCTTTCTTT
>TRBV5-4|NA|NA|TRBJ2-4
CASSADRENIQYF
TGTGCCAGCAGCGCTGACAGAGAAAACATTCAGTACTTC
>TRBV12-3/TRBV12-4|many|NA|TRBJ2-7
CASSLALEGAFHEQYF
TGTGCCAGCAGTTTAGCGCTGGAGGGGGCTTTCCACGAGCAGTACTTC
>TRBV10-3|NA|NA|TRBJ1-6
CAISGGQGWNSPLHF
TGTGCCATCAGTGGAGGTCAGGGATGGAATTCACCCCTCCACTTT
>TRBV20-1|NA|TRBD2|TRBJ2-2
CSVRPSGRARRTGELFF
TGCAGTGTTAGACCTAGCGGGAGGGCCCGAAGAACCGGGGAGCTGTTTTTT
>TRBV20-1|NA|NA|TRBJ2-1
CSHGANLYNEQFF
TGCAGTCACGGGGCTAATCTATACAATGAGCAGTTCTTC
>TRBV7-9|many|NA|TRBJ2-7
CASSWYSGDYEQYF
TGTGCCAGCAGCTGGTATAGCGGAGACTACGAGCAGTACTTC
>TRBV28|many|TRBD2|TRBJ2-1
CASSLVLATNEQFF
TGTGCCAGCAGTTTAGTACTAGCGACCAATGAGCAGTTCTTC